This T cell receptor beta chain originates from a study of T-cell memory formation after mild COVID-19. The CDR3 length is 16 residues. The V gene's germline CDR1 is SGHTA and CDR2 FQGNSA. Trimming removed 3 bases from V and 3 bases from J; junction bases left unmatched: 4. TCRdb processed the 5' RACE reads anew with MiXCR; each CDR3 protein has one entry. Here the sample spans 250,000 to 350,000 distinct CDR3 sequences, roughly 19% being singletons. Study-level results: CD4+ clones that contracted lay mainly in CM and EM; CD8+ ones lay in EMRA. Clones that contracted from day 15 to 85 were balanced CD4/CD8, while later expanders leaned CD4+. There were some responding clones in pre-infection memory, which suggested that cross-reactive memory had joined.

As to this clonotype: Its antigen is not identified.

The chain carries TRBV7-2 and TRBJ2-5; 13 nucleotides agree with TRBD2. The sequenced material came from PBMCs or a T cell subset sorted from them (not recorded which). The sequence derives from a man between 18 and 29 years old who had mild COVID-19 (a few samples of this study predate the infection). Cell type and time point are not known. The CDR3 loop reads CASSLSTSGGEETQYF. The CDR3 coding sequence is TGTGCCAGCAGCTTGAGCACTAGCGGGGGGGAAGAGACCCAGTACTTC.